The rows below give T cell receptor beta chains drawn from one sample of a study of cytomegalovirus exposure and HLA in healthy donors. Produced via immunoSEQ multiplex PCR; TCRdb's table is partial and in-frame only. Here the sample spans approximately 59,000 clones, approximately 82% being singletons. Material: PBMCs. Every receptor here comes from a girl under 18 in good health and CMV-seropositive. The CDR3 runs from the conserved cysteine through the conserved F or W. A D gene is named only where the DNA matches it firmly. Clone size is stated in some rows and not others, as once, few, many or a class when expanded.

abundance,d_gene,j_gene,v_gene,CDR3aa,CDR3nt
.,TRBD1,TRBJ2-7,TRBV7-6,CASSLGRQGAYEQYF,TGTGCCAGCAGCTTAGGGAGACAGGGGGCCTACGAGCAGTACTTC
once,.,TRBJ1-1,TRBV5-1,CASRPTPTGWGSGLTEAFF,TGCGCCAGCAGACCCACACCCACGGGGTGGGGTTCCGGTTTGACTGAAGCTTTCTTT
.,.,TRBJ1-2,TRBV11-2,CASSLGQAYGYTF,TGTGCCAGCAGCTTAGGACAGGCCTATGGCTACACCTTC
once,TRBD2,TRBJ2-7,TRBV4-3,CASSPLAGLAYEQYF,TGCGCCAGCAGCCCCCTAGCGGGATTGGCTTACGAGCAGTACTTC
once,.,TRBJ2-2,TRBV2,CASSLTVLTGELFF,TGTGCCAGCAGCCTAACGGTCCTCACCGGGGAGCTGTTTTTT
.,.,TRBJ2-2,TRBV5-1,CASSVGDSTGELFF,TGCGCCAGCAGCGTCGGAGACTCCACCGGGGAGCTGTTTTTT
.,.,TRBJ2-3,TRBV6-1,CASSRLDFDTDTQYF,TGTGCCAGCAGCAGACTAGATTTTGACACAGATACGCAGTATTTT
few,TRBD1,TRBJ1-1,TRBV29-1,CSGTGLIGTGLPLNTEAFF,TGCAGCGGCACTGGACTCATCGGGACAGGATTACCACTGAACACTGAAGCTTTCTTT
few,TRBD1,TRBJ1-2,TRBV2,CASSVSGTGDGYTF,TGTGCCAGCAGTGTTAGCGGGACAGGGGATGGCTACACCTTC
.,.,TRBJ2-1,TRBV5-1,CASSWGGAAVEYNEQFF,TGCGCCAGCAGTTGGGGAGGTGCGGCCGTAGAATACAATGAGCAGTTCTTC
.,.,TRBJ1-4,TRBV4-3,CASSQDFGDPIEKLFF,TGCGCCAGCAGCCAAGATTTTGGAGATCCCATAGAAAAACTGTTTTTT
.,TRBD2,TRBJ2-3,TRBV4-1,CASSQGTSGGRETDTQYF,TGCGCCAGCAGCCAAGGGACTAGCGGGGGCCGGGAGACAGATACGCAGTATTTT
.,TRBD1,TRBJ2-2,TRBV2,CASSPAERQGYTGELFF,TGTGCCAGCAGTCCCGCTGAGAGACAGGGTTACACCGGGGAGCTGTTTTTT
.,.,TRBJ2-2,TRBV9,CASSVSGMGTGELFF,TGTGCCAGCAGCGTATCCGGGATGGGCACCGGGGAGCTGTTTTTT
.,TRBD2,TRBJ2-3,TRBV7-6,CASSFSPTTSATQYF,TGTGCCAGCAGCTTCTCACCAACTACTAGCGCTACGCAGTATTTT
.,TRBD1,TRBJ2-1,TRBV5-4,CASSYPGQGAANEQFF,TGTGCCAGCAGCTATCCGGGACAGGGGGCGGCGAATGAGCAGTTCTTC
.,.,TRBJ1-1,TRBV6-5,CASSRTGNTEAFF,TGTGCCAGCAGCCGGACGGGAAACACTGAAGCTTTCTTT
.,TRBD1,TRBJ1-4,TRBV7-9,CASRRTGMDEKLFF,TGTGCCAGCAGACGGACAGGGATGGATGAAAAACTGTTTTTT
.,TRBD1,TRBJ2-6,TRBV4-1,CASSVGQAPSGANVLTF,TGCGCCAGCAGTGTCGGACAGGCGCCGTCTGGGGCCAACGTCCTGACTTTC
.,TRBD1,TRBJ1-6,TRBV2,CASMGDRGNSPLHF,TGTGCCAGCATGGGGGACAGGGGAAATTCACCCCTCCACTTT
.,.,TRBJ2-3,TRBV4-3,CASSQETTSGPDTQYF,TGCGCCAGCAGCCAAGAGACCACAAGCGGCCCAGATACGCAGTATTTT
.,.,TRBJ1-2,TRBV7-2,CASTLQGRYGYTF,TGTGCCAGCACTCTACAGGGACGCTATGGCTACACCTTC
few,.,TRBJ1-1,TRBV19,CASSRDQGPNTEAFF,TGTGCCAGTAGCCGAGATCAGGGTCCAAACACTGAAGCTTTCTTT
.,TRBD1,TRBJ1-1,TRBV7-6,CASSLGTGSTEAFF,TGTGCCAGCAGCCTAGGGACAGGGTCCACTGAAGCTTTCTTT
.,.,TRBJ2-3,TRBV7-6,CASSLRLDTQYF,TGTGCCAGCAGCTTACGTTTAGATACGCAGTATTTT
.,TRBD2,TRBJ2-5,TRBV7-2,CASSLRTSGTHQETQYF,TGTGCCAGCAGCTTAAGGACTAGCGGGACACACCAAGAGACCCAGTACTTC
few,.,TRBJ2-5,TRBV30,CAWSGGHPPQETQYF,TGTGCCTGGAGTGGGGGACACCCACCACAAGAGACCCAGTACTTC